What follows are 18 T cell receptor beta chains derived from one specimen sequenced in a study of T cell changes during pregnancy in multiple sclerosis. The protocol was immunoSEQ multiplex PCR, while the TCRdb copy is restricted to in-frame clones and leaves out a portion. This sample has roughly 110,000 clones, with less than 95% found just once. Sequences were derived from peripheral blood, sampled before pregnancy. The receptors originated from a female donor with multiple sclerosis, enrolled in a pregnancy study.

This chain links TRBV6-1 with TRBJ2-7, with 8 bases identical to TRBD2. CDR1 MNHNS and CDR2 SASEGT come from the germline V gene. The CDR3 has 14 amino acids. V was clipped by 4 bases and J by 3 bases; unmatched bases: 5. The CDR3 loop is CASSVSGTNYEQYF. The CDR3 region has the DNA TGTGCCAGCAGTGTTAGCGGGACCAACTACGAGCAGTACTTC.

This clone has more than one count but fewer than ten. The chain is built from TRBV19 and TRBJ1-1; 7 bases fit TRBD1. The CDR3 is 16 residues long. Germline V lookup: CDR1 LNHDA, CDR2 SQIVND (reference sequence). V was clipped by 2 bases and J by 5 bases; unmatched bases: 11. In nucleotides, the CDR3 is TGTGCCAGTAGTATATATAGGGGGACAGTGACTACTGAAGCTTTCTTT. Translated: CASSIYRGTVTTEAFF.

This rearrangement joins TRBV27 to TRBJ1-6, with a possible D match to TRBD1 (6 bases). Germline loops: CDR1 MNHEY, CDR2 SMNVEV (reference sequence). The CDR3 length is 16 residues. Trimming cost V 6 bases and J 3 bases, with 15 bases left between them. The DNA for the CDR3 is TGTGCCAGCAGGACATACCGGGACAACTATAATTCACCCCTCCACTTT. Its protein is CASRTYRDNYNSPLHF.

The chain carries TRBV6-5 and TRBJ1-1; D ambiguous. Trimming shortened V by 0 bases and J by 3 bases, and 5 bases separated the two germline ends. The CDR3 contains 13 residues. Germline V CDR1 and CDR2: MNHEY, SVGAGI. The CDR3 loop is CASSYSSYTEAFF. DNA for the CDR3: TGTGCCAGCAGTTACTCTTCTTACACTGAAGCTTTCTTT.

V usage is TRBV11-2 and J usage is TRBJ2-1; a weak D match, TRBD2 (6 bases). Trimming took 3 bases from V and 4 from J, leaving 13 bases between them. Germline CDR1 and CDR2: SGHAT and FQNNGV. The CDR3 totals 15 residues. Here the CDR3 DNA reads TGTGCCAGCAGCTTCGAGGGCGGGACGTACAATGAGCAGTTCTTC. Translation gives CASSFEGGTYNEQFF.

The genes are TRBV9 and TRBJ2-7; 7 bases fit TRBD1. Trimming cost V 0 bases and J 6 bases; bases outside gene matches: 6. CDR3 length: 14 amino acids. CDR1 SGDLS and CDR2 YYNGEE come from the germline V gene. The CDR3 protein is CASSVDHRGSEQYF. In DNA form, the CDR3 reads TGTGCCAGCAGCGTAGATCACAGGGGTTCCGAGCAGTACTTC. The full variable domain, its missing parts supplied by reference TRBV9 and TRBJ2-7, is DSGVTQTPKHLITATGQRVTLRCSPRSGDLSVYWYQQSLDQGLQFLIQYYNGEERAKGNILERFSAQQFPDLHSELNLSSLELGDSALYFCASSVDHRGSEQYFGPGTRLTVT.

This clone has only one observation. The chain combines TRBV7-9 with TRBJ2-5; 11 bases fit TRBD2. The CDR3 is made up of 15 amino acids. The J segment lost 0 bases and the V segment lost 5 bases, leaving 2 bases of the junction unmatched. CDR1 is SEHNR, CDR2 FQNEAQ, per germline (reference sequence). This CDR3 is CASSRTSGYQETQYF. CDR3 in DNA: TGTGCCAGCAGCAGGACTAGCGGGTACCAAGAGACCCAGTACTTC.

V is TRBV5-4 and J is TRBJ1-2, with 11 bases fitting TRBD1. V lost 4 bases and J lost 8; bases outside the gene matches: 4. Per germline, CDR1 SGHNT and CDR2 YYREEE (reference sequence). The CDR3 loop spans 13 amino acids. The CDR3 reads CASSPDRGLGYTF. The DNA for the CDR3 is TGTGCCAGCAGCCCGGACAGGGGGCTGGGCTACACCTTC.

The rearrangement uses TRBV25-1 and TRBJ2-3, with 7 positions matching TRBD1. The CDR3 extends over 16 amino acids. The germline CDR1 and CDR2 sequences are MGHDK and SYGVNS. J lost 2 bases, V lost 2 bases, and 7 bases had no gene match. This chain's CDR3 is CASSEGDSANTDTQYF. In nucleotides, the CDR3 is TGTGCCAGCAGTGAAGGGGACAGCGCGAACACAGATACGCAGTATTTT. The whole variable domain, remainder taken from reference TRBV25-1 and TRBJ2-3, is EADIYQTPRYLVIGTGKKITLECSQTMGHDKMYWYQQDPGMELHLIHYSYGVNSTEKGDLSSESTVSRIRTEHFPLTLESARPSHTSQYLCASSEGDSANTDTQYFGPGTRLTVL.

This sequence joins TRBV7-9 and TRBJ1-1; possible D gene TRBD1, 5 bases. Trimming pared 4 bases from V and 1 base from J, leaving 13 bases between. CDR3 length: 15 residues. From germline, CDR1 is SEHNR and CDR2 FQNEAQ (reference sequence). In DNA, the CDR3 is TGTGCCAGCAGCTCCAGGGTCTCGGGGAACACTGAAGCTTTCTTT. This encodes CASSSRVSGNTEAFF. The entire variable domain, with the rest obtained from reference TRBV7-9 and TRBJ1-1, is as follows: DTGVSQNPRHKITKRGQNVTFRCDPISEHNRLYWYRQTLGQGPEFLTYFQNEAQLEKSRLLSDRFSAERPKGSFSTLEIQRTEQGDSAMYLCASSSRVSGNTEAFFGQGTRLTVV.

Notes on this clone: Different DNA sequences within this sample yield the same CDR3. The chain joins TRBV25-1 to TRBJ2-5, with TRBD1 matching 8 bases. The CDR3 has 15 residues. After removal of 5 bases from V and 5 bases from J, the junction contained 10 bases not matched to a gene. CDR1 is MGHDK, CDR2 SYGVNS, per germline. The CDR3 sequence: CASSPPGTGSETQYF. DNA for the CDR3: TGTGCCAGCAGTCCCCCCGGGACAGGCTCCGAGACCCAGTACTTC.

V usage is TRBV4-3 and J usage is TRBJ1-2; 7 bases are a match to TRBD1. The CDR3 loop spans 12 amino acids. Trimming removed 6 bases from V and 5 bases from J; junction bases left unmatched: 3. CDR1 is LGHNA and CDR2 is YSLEER in the germline V gene. The CDR3 DNA reads TGCGCCAGCAGTAACAGGGGTTATGGCTACACCTTC. Translated: CASSNRGYGYTF.

J is TRBJ2-5 and V is TRBV7-9; D remains ambiguous. The germline V gene encodes CDR1 SEHNR and CDR2 FQNEAQ (reference sequence). CDR3 size: 14 residues. Trimming pared 1 base from V and 5 bases from J, leaving 11 bases between. CDR3 DNA sequence: TGTGCCAGCAGCTTAGAGACTGGCTGGGAGACCCAGTACTTC. This encodes CASSLETGWETQYF. Full variable domain (rest looked up from reference TRBV7-9 and TRBJ2-5): DTGVSQNPRHKITKRGQNVTFRCDPISEHNRLYWYRQTLGQGPEFLTYFQNEAQLEKSRLLSDRFSAERPKGSFSTLEIQRTEQGDSAMYLCASSLETGWETQYFGPGTRLLVL.

The CDR3 spells CASSPRKEGDTQYF. DNA of the CDR3: TGTGCCAGCTCACCACGTAAGGAGGGAGATACGCAGTATTTT. The rearrangement uses TRBV18 and TRBJ2-3; TRBD2 might be the D (6 bases). V lost 1 base and J lost 5, with 10 bases in between. Germline V gene lookup returns CDR1 KGHSH and CDR2 LQKENI. CDR3 length equals 14 residues. The whole variable domain, filled in from reference TRBV18 and TRBJ2-3, reads NAGVMQNPRHLVRRRGQEARLRCSPMKGHSHVYWYRQLPEEGLKFMVYLQKENIIDESGMPKERFSAEFPKEGPSILRIQQVVRGDSAAYFCASSPRKEGDTQYFGPGTRLTVL.

This sequence joins TRBV30 and TRBJ2-1; 7 bases are shared with TRBD1. The CDR3 is 13 residues long. Trimming at V came to 3 bases and at J to 8 bases, leaving 7 bases not matched to a gene. The germline CDR1 and CDR2 sequences are GTSNPN and SVGIG (reference sequence). DNA for the CDR3: TGTGCCTGGAGCCGACAGGGTTTTGATGAGCAGTTCTTC. Amino acid sequence: CAWSRQGFDEQFF. Variable domain in full (rest from reference TRBV30 and TRBJ2-1): SQTIHQWPATLVQPVGSPLSLECTVEGTSNPNLYWYRQAAGRGLQLLFYSVGIGQISSEVPQNLSASRPQDRQFILSSKKLLLSDSGFYLCAWSRQGFDEQFFGPGTRLTVL.

V is TRBV10-3 and J is TRBJ2-4; tentative D call: TRBD1 (5 bases). In germline, CDR1 is ENHRY, CDR2 SYGVKD. There are 19 residues in the CDR3. V lost 5 bases to trimming and J lost 0 bases, with 23 bases between them. As DNA, the CDR3 is TGTGCCATCAGTCCATCCGCGTTAGGGGTCTTGGTAGCCAAAAACATTCAGTACTTC. Amino acids: CAISPSALGVLVAKNIQYF.

The chain recombines TRBV28 with TRBJ2-2, with 9 bases fitting TRBD2. Germline CDR1 MDHEN, CDR2 SYDVKM. The ends lost 5 bases at V and 0 bases at J; junction bases unmatched: 4. The CDR3 is 16 amino acids. The CDR3 is CASSPRLAANTGELFF. The CDR3 DNA reads TGTGCCAGCAGTCCTCGACTAGCGGCGAACACCGGGGAGCTGTTTTTT. Combining the CDR3 with reference TRBV28 and TRBJ2-2 gives the whole variable domain DVKVTQSSRYLVKRTGEKVFLECVQDMDHENMFWYRQDPGLGLRLIYFSYDVKMKEKGDIPEGYSVSREKKERFSLILESASTNQTSMYLCASSPRLAANTGELFFGEGSRLTVL.

This chain connects TRBV7-2 to TRBJ1-4, with D hard to call. The germline V and J ends were trimmed by 5 bases and 8 bases, with 15 bases remaining between them. Germline lookup yields CDR1 SGHTA and CDR2 FQGNSA. The CDR3 consists of 14 residues. The CDR3 region has the DNA TGTGCCAGCAGCCCTCCGCCGGGTAGAGAAAAACTGTTTTTT. The encoded protein is CASSPPPGREKLFF.